This TCR beta chain was captured by sequencing in a study of shared clonotypes between healthy human individuals. In the study overall: Used for every donor were three CD4 naive, three CD4 memory, two CD8 naive and one CD8 memory plate. Overall study findings and caveats: How much donors shared clonotypes was expected to be affected by sequencing depth.

V lost 4 bases and J lost 2, with 16 bases in between. Per germline, CDR1 SGHVS and CDR2 FNYEAQ. The CDR3 totals 16 residues. Assay: immunoSEQ multiplex PCR; the TCRdb copy retains only in-frame clones and omits some. The sample has around 2,100,000 clones; about 95% are singletons. Note on this clone: Antigen: not known.

CD45RO negativity and positive selection for CCR7 defined naive CD8 cells, a population that excluded terminally differentiated effector memory CD45RA+ cells. Sequencing input: naive CD8+ T cells sorted from blood. The sequence came from a man younger than 30 in good health. The rearrangement links TRBV7-6 to TRBJ2-3; no firm D call. The chain's CDR3 is CASSSTTGTSTDTQYF. CDR3 bases: TGTGCCAGCAGCTCCACTACTGGCACCTCCACAGATACGCAGTATTTT.